This T cell receptor (beta chain) emerged from a study of cytomegalovirus exposure and HLA in healthy donors. Study-level findings and limits: It was reportedly the case that the classifier diagnosed cytomegalovirus status with high specificity and sensitivity. In a later analysis, first-cohort TCR clusters were found to tend to co-occur in the roughly 120 validation repertoires.

Trimming took 1 base from V and 5 from J; bases not matched to a gene: 4. The CDR3 totals 15 residues. In germline, CDR1 is SGHRS, CDR2 YFSETQ. Note on this clone: Its antigen is not identified.

Sequenced by immunoSEQ multiplex PCR; TCRdb stores in-frame clones only, minus some. Of over 200,000 clones listed, about nine tenths are singletons. Sample: PBMCs. This TCR came from a young woman in good health and CMV-seropositive. The rearrangement uses TRBV5-1 and TRBJ2-1, with TRBD2 matching over 9 bases. In DNA, the CDR3 is TGCGCCAGCAGCTTGAGTGCGGGAGGGGACAATGAGCAGTTCTTC. Its translation: CASSLSAGGDNEQFF.